A selection of T cell receptor beta chains follows, all from one sample in a study of technical replicates of blood from a handful of donors. The data were produced by immunoSEQ multiplex PCR, yet TCRdb's version contains in-frame clones alone and is incomplete. The table records over 70,000 clones, 95% of them present only once. The source material was T cells isolated from PBMCs. These receptors were collected from a human donor in good health. Both conserved end residues are part of each CDR3. A D gene is named only where the DNA matches it firmly. Expanded clones are given a class, and other clones once, few, many or no size at all.

-	TRBV19	TRBD2	TRBJ2-6	CASNWGGTGANVLTF	TGTGCCAGTAATTGGGGGGGGACCGGGGCCAACGTCCTGACTTTC
-	TRBV6-6	-	TRBJ2-3	CASSYQELDTQYF	TGTGCCAGCAGTTACCAGGAATTGGATACGCAGTATTTT
-	TRBV10-1	-	TRBJ2-1	CASSEGALHEQFF	TGCGCCAGCAGTGAGGGGGCGCTCCATGAGCAGTTCTTC
-	TRBV18	TRBD1	TRBJ1-5	CASSFGQGAHQPQHF	TGTGCCAGCTCATTCGGACAGGGGGCGCATCAGCCCCAGCATTTT
-	TRBV4-2	TRBD2	TRBJ2-7	CASSQDWTSAAYEQYF	TGTGCCAGCAGCCAAGATTGGACTAGCGCAGCCTACGAGCAGTACTTC
-	TRBV7-3	TRBD1	TRBJ2-7	CASSFSGQGGDEQYF	TGTGCCAGCAGCTTCTCAGGACAGGGTGGCGACGAGCAGTACTTC
-	TRBV19	-	TRBJ2-2	CASSRQVNTGELFF	TGTGCCAGTAGTCGGCAGGTGAACACCGGGGAGCTGTTTTTT
-	TRBV28	-	TRBJ2-7	CASSLPREFYEQYF	TGTGCCAGCAGTCTCCCTCGGGAGTTCTACGAGCAGTACTTC
-	TRBV7-2	-	TRBJ1-2	CASSLVGEGSNF	-
-	TRBV4-2	-	TRBJ2-7	CASSQAGATYEQYF	TGTGCCAGCAGCCAAGCGGGAGCGACCTACGAGCAGTACTTC
-	TRBV7-9	TRBD1	TRBJ1-3	CASSWLGQTISGNTIYF	TGTGCCAGCAGCTGGCTGGGACAGACGATCTCTGGAAACACCATATATTTT
-	TRBV11-2	TRBD1	TRBJ2-7	CASSQTGKSYEQYF	TGTGCCAGCAGCCAGACAGGGAAGTCCTACGAGCAGTACTTC
-	TRBV4-1	-	TRBJ1-2	CASSQNLQGFYGYTF	TGCGCCAGCAGCCAGAACTTACAGGGATTCTATGGCTACACCTTC
-	TRBV7-2	TRBD2	TRBJ2-1	CASSPDWAGGAYNEQFF	TGTGCCAGCAGCCCCGACTGGGCGGGAGGGGCCTACAATGAGCAGTTCTTC
-	TRBV14	-	TRBJ2-3	CASSQVRALTDTQYF	TGTGCCAGCAGCCAAGTCAGGGCCCTCACAGATACGCAGTATTTT
-	TRBV4-1	-	TRBJ1-1	CASSQGGAEAFF	TGCGCCAGCAGCCAAGGGGGGGCTGAAGCTTTCTTT
-	TRBV27	-	TRBJ1-5	CASAPLIGGINQPQHF	TGTGCCAGCGCCCCCTTAATTGGCGGAATCAATCAGCCCCAGCATTTT
-	TRBV9	TRBD2	TRBJ2-1	CASSFSGTNEQFF	TGTGCCAGCAGCTTTAGCGGGACAAATGAGCAGTTCTTC
once	TRBV28	-	TRBJ1-5	CASSFITGWNQPQHF	TGTGCCAGCAGTTTCATAACAGGGTGGAATCAGCCCCAGCATTTT
-	TRBV18	TRBD1	TRBJ2-1	CASSPRQGLRNEQFF	TGTGCCAGCTCACCTAGACAGGGGCTTCGGAATGAGCAGTTCTTC